The 18 T cell receptor beta chains below all came from one sample that was sequenced in a study of T cells after yellow fever vaccination. TCRdb recomputed calls from the 5' RACE reads with MiXCR, one row per CDR3 protein. The data contain about 300,000 distinct CDR3 sequences, approximately 10% of them singletons. The specimen comprised CD4+ T cells sorted from PBMCs, sampled 5 days after the yellow fever booster vaccination. All receptors come from a young man who received the YFV17D yellow fever vaccine.

This clonotype has just a few counts. The CDR3 sequence is CASTLWGGRAGELFF. In DNA, the CDR3 is TGTGCCAGCACCCTTTGGGGGGGGCGGGCCGGGGAGCTGTTTTTT. The chain couples TRBV7-2 to TRBJ2-2; D possibly corresponds to TRBD2 (7 bases). Per germline, CDR1 SGHTA and CDR2 FQGNSA. There are 15 residues in the CDR3. V gave up 7 bases and J gave up 6 bases, with 18 bases separating them.

This clonotype was observed a few times. CDR3 in DNA: TGCAGTGCTTCTTGGGGACCAGTGAACACTGAAGCTTTCTTT. It is translated as CSASWGPVNTEAFF. This chain uses TRBV20-1 with TRBJ1-1; D may be TRBD1 (5 bases). Germline loops: CDR1 DFQATT, CDR2 SNEGSKA (reference sequence). The CDR3 totals 14 residues. V gave up 5 bases and J gave up 0 bases, with 13 bases separating them.

The chain's CDR3 is CASTSSGGQYF. The CDR3 DNA follows: TGTGCCAGCACCTCCTCTGGGGGTCAGTACTTC. The chain joins TRBV7-9 to TRBJ2-7; tentatively, D is TRBD1 or TRBD2 (5 bases each). Per the germline V gene, CDR1 is SEHNR and CDR2 is FQNEAQ (reference sequence). Trimming removed 7 bases from V and 10 bases from J, with 14 bases in between. The CDR3 length is 11 residues.

In this sample, this clonotype turned up many times. The chain links TRBV7-8 to TRBJ1-1; a weak D match, TRBD1 (6 bases). Trimming stripped 5 bases from V and 3 bases from J, with 10 bases between. There are 13 residues in the CDR3. Germline V gives CDR1 SGHVS, CDR2 FQNEAQ. The CDR3 here is CASSTQGDTEAFF. CDR3 DNA sequence: TGTGCCAGCAGCACACAGGGAGACACTGAAGCTTTCTTT.

This clonotype was seen ten or more times. The chain combines TRBV3-1 with TRBJ2-5; TRBD1 might be the D (6 bases). There are 13 residues in the CDR3. The germline V and J ends were trimmed by 2 bases and 4 bases, with 8 bases remaining between them. Germline CDR1 and CDR2: LGHDT and YNNKEL (reference sequence). This chain's CDR3 is CASSQQGRETQYF. The DNA for the CDR3 is TGTGCCAGCAGCCAACAGGGGAGAGAGACCCAGTACTTC.

The sample holds a few counts of this clonotype. This chain links TRBV28 with TRBJ2-3, with 7 bases aligning to TRBD1. In germline, CDR1 is MDHEN, CDR2 SYDVKM. CDR3 length equals 17 residues. V dropped 4 bases and J dropped 2; count of bases not matched to a gene: 12. The chain's CDR3 is CASSSTGQVSLTDTQYF. CDR3 bases: TGTGCCAGCAGTTCCACCGGACAGGTTTCCCTCACAGATACGCAGTATTTT.

A few counts support this clonotype. The chain employs TRBV7-2 and TRBJ2-7, with D possibly being TRBD2 (5 bases). V lost 5 bases and J 3 bases, leaving 11 bases between the germline ends. Per germline, CDR1 SGHTA and CDR2 FQGNSA. The CDR3 is 13 residues long. The CDR3 reads CASSVGRDYEQYF. Written as DNA, the CDR3 is TGTGCCAGCAGCGTAGGACGGGACTACGAGCAGTACTTC.

The rearrangement joins TRBV7-9 to TRBJ2-1; D uncertain. This CDR3 is built from 12 residues. Trimming shortened V by 3 bases and J by 7 bases, and 7 bases separated the two germline ends. Germline assignment: CDR1 SEHNR and CDR2 FQNEAQ (reference sequence). DNA of the CDR3: TGTGCCAGCAGCTTTATAGGGAATGAGCAGTTCTTC. Translated: CASSFIGNEQFF.

In this sample, this clonotype turned up many times. J is TRBJ2-4 and V is TRBV7-2; no definite D call. This CDR3 is 13 amino acids long. CDR1 SGHTA and CDR2 FQGNSA come from the germline V gene. Trimming cost V 4 bases and J 12 bases, with 16 bases left between them. CDR3 protein: CASSYPPLVPQYF. The CDR3, as DNA: TGTGCCAGCAGCTACCCCCCGCTGGTACCTCAGTACTTC. Based on the CDR3 plus reference TRBV7-2 and TRBJ2-4, the full variable domain is GAGVSQSPSNKVTEKGKDVELRCDPISGHTALYWYRQSLGQGLEFLIYFQGNSAPDKSGLPSDRFSAERTGGSVSTLTIQRTQQEDSAVYLCASSYPPLVPQYFGAGTRLSVL.

This clonotype was observed at least ten times. The chain is built from TRBV7-8 and TRBJ1-2; TRBD1 matches 7 bases. J was trimmed by 6 bases and V by 5 bases; bases with no gene match: 12. This CDR3 has 15 amino acids. The V gene's germline CDR1 is SGHVS and CDR2 FQNEAQ. The CDR3 DNA reads as TGTGCCAGCAGCCTCCAGGGGGGCGAGGTCCATGGCTACACCTTC. Translated, it gives CASSLQGGEVHGYTF.

This clonotype was recorded a few times. The rearrangement links TRBV28 to TRBJ2-5; weak D call: TRBD1 (6 bases). Germline values: CDR1 MDHEN, CDR2 SYDVKM. The CDR3 spans 12 residues. The V gene lost 6 bases and the J gene lost 6 bases, with 11 bases spanning the gap. The CDR3 is CASRQGIKTQYF. CDR3 in DNA: TGTGCCAGCAGGCAGGGGATAAAGACCCAGTACTTC.

This clonotype turned up a few times. The CDR3 nucleotides read TGTGCCATCAGTGAGTCGTTCGCGGATTATCAGCCCCAGCATTTT. Amino acids: CAISESFADYQPQHF. This sequence joins TRBV10-3 and TRBJ1-5; D not resolved. This CDR3 has 15 residues. CDR1 and CDR2 (germline): ENHRY, SYGVKD. V gave up 0 bases and J gave up 5 bases, with 11 bases separating them.

This chain joins TRBV7-9 and TRBJ2-3; D may be TRBD2 (7 bases). The germline V gene has CDR1 SEHNR and CDR2 FQNEAQ (reference sequence). Trimming left V 5 bases short and J 5 bases short, with 17 bases between. CDR3 length equals 15 residues. The DNA for the CDR3 is TGTGCCAGCAGCGCCGGAAGGGGGGGCCTAGATACGCAGTATTTT. The encoded protein is CASSAGRGGLDTQYF.

This clonotype has only a few counts. The chain links TRBV6-1 to TRBJ1-4; D unresolved. CDR1 is MNHNS and CDR2 is SASEGT in the germline V gene. V was clipped by 1 base and J by 0 bases, with 3 bases between them. CDR3 length: 14 residues. In nucleotides, the CDR3 is TGTGCCAGCAGTGAAGTCTCAACTAATGAAAAACTGTTTTTT. Residues: CASSEVSTNEKLFF.

This clonotype has more than one count but fewer than ten. The chain couples TRBV5-4 to TRBJ2-1, with D perhaps TRBD1 or TRBD2 (5 bases each). The V gene lost 1 base and the J gene lost 3 bases, with 11 bases spanning the gap. The CDR3 spans 15 residues. The V gene's germline CDR1 is SGHNT and CDR2 YYREEE (reference sequence). The DNA of the CDR3 is TGTGCCAGCAGCTTGTTAAGGGGAGACTACAATGAGCAGTTCTTC. Its protein is CASSLLRGDYNEQFF.

This clonotype was counted ten times or more. This chain uses TRBV7-3 with TRBJ2-2; a weak D match, TRBD1 (5 bases). The length of the CDR3 is 13 residues. V lost 5 bases, J lost 6 bases, and 10 bases lay in between. The V gene's germline CDR1 is SGHTA and CDR2 FQGTGA. Written as DNA, the CDR3 is TGTGCCAGCAGCCTCGCAGGGTCCGGGGAGCTGTTTTTT. Translated: CASSLAGSGELFF.

The sample holds a few counts of this clonotype. The J gene is TRBJ2-1, the V gene TRBV20-1; no definite D call. Trimming removed 6 bases from V and 10 bases from J, with 10 bases in between. CDR1 DFQATT and CDR2 SNEGSKA come from the germline V gene (reference sequence). The CDR3 runs 10 residues. This CDR3 reads CSARLEEQFF. The CDR3 DNA reads TGCAGTGCCCGTCTAGAGGAGCAGTTCTTC.

With respect to this clonotype: In this CDR3 the conserved last residue, phenylalanine or tryptophan, is missing, so a read error is likely. The rearrangement uses TRBV7-9 and TRBJ1-2, with no clear D. This CDR3 is built from 13 residues. CDR1 and CDR2 (germline): SEHNR, FQNEAQ (reference sequence). V was trimmed by 4 bases and J by 9 bases, leaving 15 bases between them. In nucleotides, the CDR3 is TGTGCCAGCAGCTCCGGCGAGAGGCGTCGCTACACCCTC. Its protein is CASSSGERRRYTL.